The clone carrying this T cell receptor beta chain was recorded many times. The record originates from a study of T cells in Graves' hyperthyroidism and ophthalmopathy. Study as a whole: Peripheral blood samples were taken at initial diagnosis, prior to any treatment.

Diagnosis rested on symptoms, serum thyroxine and TRAb, thyroid ultrasound, and orbital computed tomography. Amplified regions were TCR beta CDR3 sequences from RNA transcripts. With the HTBI primer set, the TCR CDR3 went through a first round of RT-PCR. MiXCR was run by TCRdb on the multiplex PCR reads, yielding one entry per CDR3 protein. The profile covers fewer than 650,000 distinct CDR3 sequences, with more than 11% appearing a single time and 5.8% taken by the ten largest. The sequencing sample was made of blood. The sequence derives from a woman between 25 and 40 years old with Graves' hyperthyroidism that later progressed to Graves' ophthalmopathy.

The CDR3 spells CASSLGGGEADTQYF. The CDR3, as DNA: TGCGCCAGCAGCTTGGGCGGGGGCGAAGCAGATACGCAGTATTTT. V gene TRBV5-1 combines with J gene TRBJ2-3, with D possibly TRBD2 on 7 matching bases. V shed 0 bases and J shed 4 bases, with 12 bases lying between them. This CDR3 contains 15 residues. Germline V gene sequence: CDR1 SGHRS, CDR2 YFSETQ.